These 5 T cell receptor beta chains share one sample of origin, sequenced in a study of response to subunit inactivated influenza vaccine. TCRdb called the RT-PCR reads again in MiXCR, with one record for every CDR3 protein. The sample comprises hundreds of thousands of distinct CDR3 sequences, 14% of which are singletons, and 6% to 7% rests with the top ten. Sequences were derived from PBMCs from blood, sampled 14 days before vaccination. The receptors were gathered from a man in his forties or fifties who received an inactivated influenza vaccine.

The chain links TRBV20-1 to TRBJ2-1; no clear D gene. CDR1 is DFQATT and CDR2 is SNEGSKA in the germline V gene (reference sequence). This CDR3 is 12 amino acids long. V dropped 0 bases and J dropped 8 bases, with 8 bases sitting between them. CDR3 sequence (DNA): TGCAGTGCTAGAGAGCCTTGGTATGAGCAGTTCTTC. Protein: CSAREPWYEQFF.

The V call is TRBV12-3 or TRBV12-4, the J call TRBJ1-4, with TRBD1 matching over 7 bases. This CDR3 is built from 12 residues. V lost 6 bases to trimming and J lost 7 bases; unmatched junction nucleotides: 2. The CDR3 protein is CASRRQGEKLFF. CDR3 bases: TGTGCCAGCAGACGACAGGGTGAAAAACTGTTTTTT.

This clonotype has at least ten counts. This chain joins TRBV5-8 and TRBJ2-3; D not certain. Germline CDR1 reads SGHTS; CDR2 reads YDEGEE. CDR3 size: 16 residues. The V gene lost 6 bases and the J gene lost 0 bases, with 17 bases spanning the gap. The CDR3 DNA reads TGTGCCAGCACCTATTTTGGACGGTCTAGCACAGATACGCAGTATTTT. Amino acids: CASTYFGRSSTDTQYF.

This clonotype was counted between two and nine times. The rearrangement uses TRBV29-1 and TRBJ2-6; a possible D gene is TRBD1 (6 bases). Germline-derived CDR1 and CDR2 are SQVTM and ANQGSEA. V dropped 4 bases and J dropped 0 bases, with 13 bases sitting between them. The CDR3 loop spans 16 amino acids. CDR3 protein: CSVASGAGSGANVLTF. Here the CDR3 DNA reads TGCAGCGTTGCATCAGGGGCCGGCTCTGGGGCCAACGTCCTGACTTTC.

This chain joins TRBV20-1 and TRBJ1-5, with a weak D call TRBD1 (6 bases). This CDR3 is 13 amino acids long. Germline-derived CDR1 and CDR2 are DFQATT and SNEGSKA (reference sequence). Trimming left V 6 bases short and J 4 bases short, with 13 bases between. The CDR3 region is CSADSHRNQPQHF. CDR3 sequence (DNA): TGCAGTGCGGACAGCCATAGGAATCAGCCCCAGCATTTT.